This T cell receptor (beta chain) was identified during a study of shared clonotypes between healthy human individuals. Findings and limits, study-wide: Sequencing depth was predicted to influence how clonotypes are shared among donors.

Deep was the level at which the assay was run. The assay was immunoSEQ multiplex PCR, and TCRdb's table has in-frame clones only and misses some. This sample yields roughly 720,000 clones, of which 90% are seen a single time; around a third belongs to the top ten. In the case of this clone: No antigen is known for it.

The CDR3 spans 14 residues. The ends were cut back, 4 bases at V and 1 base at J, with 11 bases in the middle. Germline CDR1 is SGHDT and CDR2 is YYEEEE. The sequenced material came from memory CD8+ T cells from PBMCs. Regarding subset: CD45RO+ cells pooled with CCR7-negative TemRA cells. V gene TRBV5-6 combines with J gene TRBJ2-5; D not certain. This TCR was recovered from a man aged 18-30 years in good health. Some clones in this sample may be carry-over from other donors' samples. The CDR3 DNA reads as TGTGCCAGCAGCCGATACCCACCCCAAGAGACCCAGTACTTC. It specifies CASSRYPPQETQYF.